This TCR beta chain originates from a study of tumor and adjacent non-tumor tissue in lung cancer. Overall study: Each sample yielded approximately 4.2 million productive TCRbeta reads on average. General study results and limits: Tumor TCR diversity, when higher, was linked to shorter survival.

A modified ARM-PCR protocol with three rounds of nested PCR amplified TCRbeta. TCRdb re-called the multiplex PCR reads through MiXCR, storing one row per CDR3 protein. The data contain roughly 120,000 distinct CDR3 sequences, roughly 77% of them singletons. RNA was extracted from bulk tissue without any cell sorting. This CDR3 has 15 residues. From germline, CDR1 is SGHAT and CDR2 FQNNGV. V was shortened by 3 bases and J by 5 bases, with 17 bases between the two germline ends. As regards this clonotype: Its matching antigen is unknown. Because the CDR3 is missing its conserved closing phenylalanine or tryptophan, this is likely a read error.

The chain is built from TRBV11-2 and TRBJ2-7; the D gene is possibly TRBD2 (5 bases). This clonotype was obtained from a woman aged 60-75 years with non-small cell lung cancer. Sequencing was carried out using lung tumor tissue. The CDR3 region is CASSLRARAFHEQYI. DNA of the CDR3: TGTGCCAGCAGCTTGAGGGCAAGGGCCTTTCACGAGCAGTACATC.